A selection of T cell receptor beta chains follows, all from one sample in a study of T cells in localized non-small cell lung cancer. Method: immunoSEQ multiplex PCR; TCRdb's copy keeps in-frame clones and lacks some. Of approximately 31,000 clones in the sample, 85% to 95% were seen once. This sample comprised peripheral blood, obtained before any cancer treatment. All receptors come from a woman aged 35 to 70 with stage I lung adenocarcinoma. The CDR3 runs from the conserved cysteine through the conserved F or W. Each record gives: D gene, clone size, J gene, V gene, CDR3 protein, CDR3 DNA. The D gene is left open where the match is weak. The size field is filled for only some rows; it gives once, few, many or a size class.

D gene: TRBD1; clone size: -; J gene: TRBJ2-2; V gene: TRBV19; CDR3 protein: CASSGGTGVVPGELFF; CDR3 DNA: TGTGCCAGTAGTGGGGGGACAGGGGTTGTTCCCGGGGAGCTGTTTTTT
D gene: TRBD1; clone size: -; J gene: TRBJ2-1; V gene: TRBV7-9; CDR3 protein: CASSLGQGSYNEQFF; CDR3 DNA: TGTGCCAGCAGCTTGGGACAGGGCTCCTACAATGAGCAGTTCTTC
D gene: -; clone size: -; J gene: TRBJ2-1; V gene: TRBV7-9; CDR3 protein: CASSLSTRGSYNEQFF; CDR3 DNA: TGTGCCAGCAGCTTATCTACGAGGGGCTCCTACAATGAGCAGTTCTTC
D gene: TRBD1; clone size: -; J gene: TRBJ1-2; V gene: TRBV25-1; CDR3 protein: CASSNAGTVGGYTF; CDR3 DNA: TGTGCCAGCAGTAACGCCGGGACAGTCGGTGGCTACACCTTC
D gene: -; clone size: once; J gene: TRBJ2-7; V gene: TRBV12-5; CDR3 protein: CASGEAGTYEQYF; CDR3 DNA: TGTGCTAGTGGCGAGGCAGGTACCTACGAGCAGTACTTC
D gene: -; clone size: -; J gene: TRBJ1-1; V gene: TRBV11-2; CDR3 protein: CASSRTGRDTEAFF; CDR3 DNA: TGTGCCAGCAGCCGCACCGGGAGGGACACTGAAGCTTTCTTT
D gene: -; clone size: -; J gene: TRBJ1-2; V gene: TRBV6-4; CDR3 protein: CASSTIGYGGGYGYTF; CDR3 DNA: TGTGCCAGCAGTACAATCGGGTACGGGGGCGGCTATGGCTACACCTTC
D gene: -; clone size: -; J gene: TRBJ1-2; V gene: TRBV6-5; CDR3 protein: CASSYSSNYGYTF; CDR3 DNA: TGTGCCAGCAGTTATAGCAGTAACTATGGCTACACCTTC
D gene: -; clone size: few; J gene: TRBJ1-2; V gene: TRBV11-2; CDR3 protein: CASSRPGLGGYGYTF; CDR3 DNA: TGTGCCAGCAGCCGACCGGGGCTTGGCGGCTATGGCTACACCTTC
D gene: TRBD1; clone size: -; J gene: TRBJ1-5; V gene: TRBV4-1; CDR3 protein: CASSQMTGGNQPQHF; CDR3 DNA: TGCGCCAGCAGCCAAATGACAGGGGGAAATCAGCCCCAGCATTTT
D gene: TRBD1; clone size: -; J gene: TRBJ1-4; V gene: TRBV29-1; CDR3 protein: CSVGQGEEKLFF; CDR3 DNA: TGCAGCGTGGGACAGGGGGAAGAAAAACTGTTTTTT
D gene: -; clone size: -; J gene: TRBJ2-7; V gene: TRBV19; CDR3 protein: CASSTRAGVSYEQYF; CDR3 DNA: TGTGCCAGTAGTACCAGGGCAGGGGTCTCCTACGAGCAGTACTTC
D gene: -; clone size: -; J gene: TRBJ1-4; V gene: TRBV28; CDR3 protein: CASQSLGQANEKLFF; CDR3 DNA: TGTGCCAGCCAGTCTCTTGGGCAGGCTAATGAAAAACTGTTTTTT
D gene: -; clone size: -; J gene: TRBJ2-5; V gene: TRBV6-1; CDR3 protein: CASTTKGAAGETQYF; CDR3 DNA: TGTGCCAGCACCACGAAGGGAGCGGCCGGAGAGACCCAGTACTTC
D gene: -; clone size: -; J gene: TRBJ2-7; V gene: TRBV7-9; CDR3 protein: CASTPGRGASYEQYF; CDR3 DNA: TGTGCCAGCACACCTGGGAGGGGGGCCTCCTACGAGCAGTACTTC
D gene: TRBD1; clone size: -; J gene: TRBJ1-5; V gene: TRBV7-6; CDR3 protein: CASSFKAGQGAFQPQHF; CDR3 DNA: TGTGCCAGCAGTTTTAAGGCTGGACAGGGGGCCTTTCAGCCCCAGCATTTT
D gene: -; clone size: -; J gene: TRBJ2-4; V gene: TRBV5-6; CDR3 protein: CASSPVGGDIQYF; CDR3 DNA: TGTGCCAGCAGCCCAGTAGGGGGAGACATTCAGTACTTC
D gene: TRBD2; clone size: -; J gene: TRBJ2-1; V gene: TRBV7-3; CDR3 protein: CASSLTGGSSYEQFF; CDR3 DNA: TGTGCCAGCAGCCTCACCGGCGGGAGTTCCTATGAGCAGTTCTTC
D gene: TRBD1; clone size: -; J gene: TRBJ2-6; V gene: TRBV2; CDR3 protein: CASRPGQGVPGANVLTF; CDR3 DNA: TGTGCCAGCAGGCCGGGACAGGGGGTTCCTGGGGCCAACGTCCTGACTTTC
D gene: -; clone size: few; J gene: TRBJ2-1; V gene: TRBV29-1; CDR3 protein: CSVVLGTREQFF; CDR3 DNA: TGCAGCGTTGTATTAGGTACCCGTGAGCAGTTCTTC